The rows below give T cell receptor beta chains drawn from one sample of a study of T cell responses to AZD1222 COVID-19 vaccine. Some clones are missing from TCRdb's copy, which holds only in-frame ones; the method was immunoSEQ multiplex PCR. The sample comprises about 130,000 clones, about 87% of which are singletons, and about 10% rests with the top ten. Specimen: peripheral blood, collected on day 0 of AZD1222 vaccination. These receptor sequences come from an adult in good health. CDR3s include the opening cysteine and the closing phenylalanine or tryptophan. A D gene is named only where the DNA matches it firmly.

cdr3_aa: CASSLYRTATTEAFF; v_call: TRBV27; j_call: TRBJ1-1; d_call: .
cdr3_aa: CASSLAGPNYGYTF; v_call: TRBV5-1; j_call: TRBJ1-2; d_call: .
cdr3_aa: CASSLAGEGSPLHF; v_call: TRBV7-9; j_call: TRBJ1-6; d_call: .
cdr3_aa: CASSLGTGGDYGYTF; v_call: TRBV27; j_call: TRBJ1-2; d_call: TRBD1
cdr3_aa: CAISAGLAGPYEQYF; v_call: TRBV10-3; j_call: TRBJ2-7; d_call: TRBD2
cdr3_aa: CASSFLGGNTEAFF; v_call: TRBV28; j_call: TRBJ1-1; d_call: .
cdr3_aa: CASSQAPHVGYEQYF; v_call: TRBV4-1; j_call: TRBJ2-7; d_call: .
cdr3_aa: CASSLGGTGGSGANVLTF; v_call: TRBV5-1; j_call: TRBJ2-6; d_call: TRBD1
cdr3_aa: CASGRGYTDTQYF; v_call: TRBV12-3/TRBV12-4; j_call: TRBJ2-3; d_call: .
cdr3_aa: CASSARLGGGTSTDTQYF; v_call: TRBV9; j_call: TRBJ2-3; d_call: TRBD2
cdr3_aa: CASRAPGESNYGYTF; v_call: TRBV27; j_call: TRBJ1-2; d_call: .
cdr3_aa: CASRGQGAHNEQFF; v_call: TRBV28; j_call: TRBJ2-1; d_call: TRBD1
cdr3_aa: CASSYSIGGVDTEAFF; v_call: TRBV6-2/TRBV6-3; j_call: TRBJ1-1; d_call: .
cdr3_aa: CASSDSSTGRTEAFF; v_call: TRBV6-5; j_call: TRBJ1-1; d_call: .
cdr3_aa: CASSYETSGGNEQFF; v_call: TRBV6-2/TRBV6-3; j_call: TRBJ2-1; d_call: TRBD2
cdr3_aa: CASSPGTGGGTQYF; v_call: TRBV27; j_call: TRBJ2-5; d_call: TRBD1
cdr3_aa: CASSQATGPRDIQYF; v_call: TRBV4-1; j_call: TRBJ2-4; d_call: TRBD1
cdr3_aa: CASSLQSGGGNEQFF; v_call: TRBV28; j_call: TRBJ2-1; d_call: TRBD2
cdr3_aa: CASSWPLEGSDGYTF; v_call: TRBV5-1; j_call: TRBJ1-2; d_call: .
cdr3_aa: CASSLRAGGNSPLHF; v_call: TRBV28; j_call: TRBJ1-6; d_call: TRBD1
cdr3_aa: CASSQVFSSGELFF; v_call: TRBV7-9; j_call: TRBJ2-2; d_call: .
cdr3_aa: CASSITDSWQNTEAFF; v_call: TRBV7-9; j_call: TRBJ1-1; d_call: .
cdr3_aa: CASSSILTGHEQFF; v_call: TRBV6-5; j_call: TRBJ2-1; d_call: .
cdr3_aa: CASSFASGGQISTDTQYF; v_call: TRBV7-9; j_call: TRBJ2-3; d_call: TRBD2
cdr3_aa: CASSVGLGGTDTQYF; v_call: TRBV9; j_call: TRBJ2-3; d_call: .
cdr3_aa: CASSFRQGTSAGELFF; v_call: TRBV18; j_call: TRBJ2-2; d_call: TRBD2
cdr3_aa: CASSPSAQDYEKLFF; v_call: TRBV27; j_call: TRBJ1-4; d_call: .
cdr3_aa: CASSLQGANYNEQFF; v_call: TRBV5-1; j_call: TRBJ2-1; d_call: TRBD1